This T cell receptor beta chain was sequenced during a study of post-analysis software for immune sequencing data (dated by TCRdb to between 2015 and 2016). In the study overall: Relapsing-remitting, secondary progressive and progressive-relapsing multiple sclerosis were recorded as disease courses, and subtype annotation was lacking for some patients. The patient repertoires were set against around ten previously published healthy control repertoires from donors whose ages ranged from roughly 6 to 27 years. A subset of samples was prepared in parallel using single-end sample barcoding, then pooled and co-amplified after Illumina adapter ligation. Study-level results and caveats: Patients showed significantly higher frequencies than controls for five TRBV segments, among them TRBV5-6, TRBV5-1 and TRBV20-1. The control group was slightly older than the multiple sclerosis patient group. Direct clustering with F measure showed strong co-clustering of samples prepared in the same batch, prompting a batch-effect correction. Normalized Chao1 diversity was significantly lower in multiple sclerosis patients than controls, suggesting substantial peripheral T-cell clonal expansion.

Library preparation used PCR. The sequencing machine was an Illumina HiSeq 2500. Unique molecular identifiers were incorporated into TCR beta cDNA libraries to reduce PCR and sequencing biases. Per 1 to 10 million input T cells, some 500,000 cDNA molecules were obtained, such that each molecule approximated one T cell. The patient libraries were prepared and sequenced with the same protocol used for the earlier healthy control dataset. Samples belonging to the same batch were prepared together, multiplexed and sequenced on a shared HiSeq lane. The paper's data handling went like this. Raw barcoded reads were processed with MIGEC, and single-read molecular identifier groups were discarded before consensus assembly and CDR3 extraction. VDJtools was used for post-analysis of the clonotype tables, and diversity was normalized by down-sampling every dataset to the size of the smallest sample. To correct batch-related cross-sample contamination, repertoire overlap clustering matched CDR3 amino acid sequences but not nucleotide sequences. The public reads were reanalyzed by TCRdb: fastp trimming at Q25, MiXCR alignment, in-frame beta chains only. Rows with a matching CDR3 protein are joined into one entry that keeps the most common DNA and genes. TCRdb's processing, not the study's, gives the V and J calls here. The sample table shows roughly 540,000 distinct CDR3 sequences, and less than 40% are seen once. 4.5% to 7.5% of the sample goes to the ten largest clones.

Relative to germline, V is missing 5 bases and J is missing 4 bases, with 8 bases of the junction outside any gene match. According to the germline V gene (reference sequence), CDR1 reads DFQATT and CDR2 reads SNEGSKA. Counted from cysteine to phenylalanine, this CDR3 has 14 amino acids. Only CDR3 DNA remains: 42 bases, in frame from the first base. To note about this clonotype: What this receptor recognizes is not known. Base qualities are not at hand, and no much larger clone is one base apart.

To demonstrate the VDJtools post-analysis software, the study profiled TCR beta repertoires from the peripheral blood of 10 to 15 young patients with multiple sclerosis. The patients with multiple sclerosis were children and adolescents between 6 and 15 years of age. The specimen sequenced was blood. This TCR derives from a girl aged 2-17 years with multiple sclerosis. In this chain, TRBV20-1 is recombined with TRBJ2-3; a stretch of 8 junction bases matches TRBD2. The nucleotide sequence is TGCAGTGCTGAGCCGGGACTAGGGTCAGATACGCAGTATTTT. It translates as CSAEPGLGSDTQYF.